This T cell receptor beta chain was profiled in a study of T-cell memory formation after mild COVID-19 (dated by TCRdb to about 2021). The study in broad terms: TCR sequence clusters from the two donors were largely donor specific. T-cell clones expanding and contracting after mild COVID-19 in a couple of donors were tracked by longitudinal TCRalpha and TCRbeta repertoire sequencing. Two young, previously healthy adult volunteers made up the cohort, one male and one female.

Ficoll-Paque density gradient centrifugation was the method used to isolate PBMCs. The sequencer was an Illumina NovaSeq 6000. TCRalpha and TCRbeta cDNA libraries were built by 5'RACE with constant-segment primers, adding sample barcodes and unique molecular identifiers. RNA was extracted from every sample with Trizol reagent. Library amplification was performed in two PCR steps, and a second sample barcode and Illumina TruSeq adapters were introduced in the second step. The libraries were sequenced on an Illumina NovaSeq using 2 x 150 bp paired-end reads. On the authors' methods: Reads were demultiplexed and collapsed into UMI-guided consensus sequences with migec v1.2.7. Using mixcr v2.1.11, the UMI consensuses were aligned to TRA and TRB V and J templates and assembled into clonotypes. A clonotype was counted as expanded or contracted only when both edgeR and NoisET called the clonotype significant, with the noise models trained on biological replicates. For edgeR calls, the thresholds were a false discovery rate-adjusted p below 0.01 and a log2 fold-change of 1. PCA with hierarchical clustering of max-normalized trajectories of the 1000 most abundant clonotypes was used as exploratory dynamics analysis. Separately sequenced CD4+ and CD8+ repertoires were used to assign the CD4 or CD8 phenotype of responding clones. Using fastp at Q25 and MiXCR, TCRdb reprocessed the public reads and kept productive beta chains. Identical CDR3 proteins give one entry, which carries the most common genes and DNA. TCRdb, not the authors, supplied the V and J calls. The sample table lists 200,000 to 250,000 distinct CDR3 sequences, under 12% of them with a count of one. The ten top clones hold approximately 3% of the sample.

On this clonotype: Its cognate antigen has yet to be identified. Per-nucleotide qualities are absent, and no much larger clonotype sits a single base away.

What the study reported, not specific to this receptor: SARS-CoV-2 specificity of the second-wave clones peaking on day 37 was not confirmed. Only a couple of mild cases were covered in the study, and larger cohorts including severe cases with pre-infection samples were considered necessary. Some responding clones were found in pre-infection memory, which suggests that pre-existing cross-reactive memory T cells took part in the SARS-CoV-2 response. Contracting CD4+ clones were found mainly in CM and EM memory subsets, while CD8+ clones were enriched in EMRA. Clones contracting from day 15 to 85 had balanced CD4/CD8 phenotypes, while a second wave expanding from day 15 to 37 was biased towards CD4+.

Unmatched junction bases come to 4, with V trimmed by 4 bases and J by 0 bases. The germline V gene yields SGHRS for CDR1 and YFSETQ for CDR2. The CDR3 runs 16 residues from the cysteine to the phenylalanine. The sequence is cut down to CDR3 DNA, 48 bases in frame from base 1. The receptor was isolated from a man between 18 and 29 years old who had mild COVID-19 (a few samples of this study predate the infection). The sample titles of this study are shuffled in the database, so cell type and time point are left out; the donor was told from shared clones. Material for sequencing was PBMCs or a T cell subset sorted from them (not recorded which). The chain was built from TRBV5-1 and TRBJ2-2, with 9 bases matching TRBD1. The DNA reads TGCGCCAGCAGCAGGAACAGGGGGCCGAACACCGGGGAGCTGTTTTTT. The resulting protein is CASSRNRGPNTGELFF.